The entry that follows covers one T cell receptor (beta chain) sequence. The data are from a study of blood T cell repertoires in COVID-19. This table comes from immunoSEQ multiplex PCR, and its TCRdb copy is limited to in-frame clones, with some not included. The sample holds 150,000 to 200,000 clones, over 80% seen once. Germline assignment: CDR1 LNHDA and CDR2 SQIVND (reference sequence). This CDR3 region has 14 residues. The V end was cut by 2 bases, the J end by 0 bases, with 7 bases between. The sample comprised PBMCs or T cells enriched from blood (not recorded which). The chain recombines TRBV19 with TRBJ1-1; no clear D gene. This clonotype was obtained from a man aged 65 to 85 who had been exposed to COVID-19. Here the CDR3 DNA reads TGTGCCAGTAGTATATTAGAGATGAACACTGAAGCTTTCTTT. It specifies CASSILEMNTEAFF.